This T cell receptor beta chain was sequenced in a study of type 1 regulatory T cells. Trimming pared 0 bases from V and 0 bases from J, leaving 9 bases between. The CDR3 is 16 residues long. CDR1 and CDR2 (germline): LGHDT, YNNKEL (reference sequence). TCRdb re-called the reads through MiXCR, storing one row per CDR3 protein. The sample yields 88,000 or so distinct CDR3 sequences, around a third seen once. The TCR comes from a human donor in good health. The chain employs TRBV3-1 and TRBJ2-1; no definite D call. The sample consisted of CD4+ T cells, either the whole sample or a sorted fraction (not recorded which). The CDR3 DNA is TGTGCCAGCAGCCAAGATCCGCGGAGCTCCTACAATGAGCAGTTCTTC. This gives the protein CASSQDPRSSYNEQFF.